These T cell receptor beta chains were read from a single sample in a study of T cell repertoires in cytomegalovirus infection. TCRdb reprocessed the reads with MiXCR, giving one entry per CDR3 protein. This sample yields 560,000 or so distinct CDR3 sequences, of which about 15% are seen a single time; roughly a quarter belongs to the top ten. Sequences were obtained from CD8+ T cells from PBMCs. These receptors came from a human donor in good health (CMV status not recorded). Some clones in this sample may be carry-over from other donors' samples. Both conserved end residues are part of each CDR3. The order of the fields is clone size, V gene, D gene, J gene, CDR3 protein, CDR3 DNA. A D gene is named only where the DNA matches it firmly. Expanded clones get a size class; other rows say once, few or many, or leave the size out.

clone_size: many
v_call: TRBV28
d_call: TRBD1
j_call: TRBJ2-5
cdr3_aa: CASKTGGEGETQYF
cdr3_nt: TGTGCCAGCAAAACAGGGGGAGAAGGAGAGACCCAGTACTTC

clone_size: few
v_call: TRBV11-2
d_call: TRBD2
j_call: TRBJ2-1
cdr3_aa: CASSPHTQRGANNEQFF
cdr3_nt: TGTGCCAGCAGCCCCCATACGCAGCGGGGGGCCAACAATGAGCAGTTCTTC

clone_size: many
v_call: TRBV23-1
d_call: TRBD1
j_call: TRBJ2-1
cdr3_aa: CASSPTPRQGGDEQFF
cdr3_nt: TGCGCCAGCAGTCCTACCCCCCGACAGGGGGGCGATGAGCAGTTCTTC

clone_size: .
v_call: TRBV15
d_call: .
j_call: TRBJ2-7
cdr3_aa: CATSRETREQYF
cdr3_nt: TGTGCCACCAGCAGAGAAACCCGAGAGCAGTACTTC

clone_size: few
v_call: TRBV6-4
d_call: TRBD2
j_call: TRBJ2-3
cdr3_aa: CASSEKAGEGRTQYF
cdr3_nt: TGTGCCAGCAGTGAGAAAGCGGGGGAGGGTCGTACGCAGTATTTT

clone_size: many
v_call: TRBV28
d_call: TRBD2
j_call: TRBJ2-1
cdr3_aa: CASSFERGYNEQFF
cdr3_nt: TGTGCCAGCAGTTTCGAGCGGGGATACAATGAGCAGTTCTTC

clone_size: few
v_call: TRBV5-5
d_call: TRBD1
j_call: TRBJ1-2
cdr3_aa: CASSLGPGQGTNYGYTF
cdr3_nt: TGTGCCAGCAGCTTGGGACCGGGACAGGGCACTAACTATGGCTACACCTTC

clone_size: .
v_call: TRBV5-1
d_call: .
j_call: TRBJ2-7
cdr3_aa: CASSLISFDHEQYF
cdr3_nt: TGCGCCAGCAGCTTGATCTCCTTCGACCACGAGCAGTACTTC

clone_size: .
v_call: TRBV4-1
d_call: .
j_call: TRBJ2-5
cdr3_aa: CASSQGQETQYF
cdr3_nt: TGCGCCAGCAGCCAAGGACAAGAGACCCAGTACTTC

clone_size: few
v_call: TRBV18
d_call: TRBD1
j_call: TRBJ1-6
cdr3_aa: CASSPGTGANSPLHF
cdr3_nt: TGTGCCAGCTCACCCGGGACAGGGGCCAATTCACCCCTCCACTTT

clone_size: many
v_call: TRBV19
d_call: .
j_call: TRBJ2-7
cdr3_aa: CASSSEHNRISYEQYF
cdr3_nt: TGTGCCAGTAGCTCTGAACACAATAGGATCTCCTACGAGCAGTACTTC

clone_size: many
v_call: TRBV6-6
d_call: .
j_call: TRBJ2-1
cdr3_aa: CASKGADNEQFF
cdr3_nt: TGTGCCAGCAAAGGGGCCGACAATGAGCAGTTCTTC

clone_size: many
v_call: TRBV12-3/TRBV12-4
d_call: TRBD1
j_call: TRBJ1-1
cdr3_aa: CASTPRDRAGTEAFF
cdr3_nt: TGTGCCAGCACCCCTCGCGACAGGGCCGGAACTGAAGCTTTCTTT

clone_size: many
v_call: TRBV12-3/TRBV12-4
d_call: .
j_call: TRBJ2-2
cdr3_aa: CASSYRQEWANTGELFF
cdr3_nt: TGTGCCAGCAGTTACCGACAGGAATGGGCGAACACCGGGGAGCTGTTTTTT

clone_size: few
v_call: TRBV27
d_call: TRBD1
j_call: TRBJ1-2
cdr3_aa: CASSLGQMGGYTF
cdr3_nt: TGTGCCAGCAGTTTGGGACAGATGGGCGGCTACACCTTC

clone_size: .
v_call: TRBV24-1
d_call: TRBD2
j_call: TRBJ2-5
cdr3_aa: CATSDSGLAAPLETQYF
cdr3_nt: TGTGCCACCAGTGACTCGGGACTAGCGGCGCCCTTAGAGACCCAGTACTTC

clone_size: many
v_call: TRBV9
d_call: .
j_call: TRBJ2-7
cdr3_aa: CASSGLTYEQYF
cdr3_nt: TGTGCCAGCAGCGGCCTCACCTACGAGCAGTACTTC

clone_size: many
v_call: TRBV11-2
d_call: .
j_call: TRBJ2-7
cdr3_aa: CASSLDYRGAQGSYEQYF
cdr3_nt: TGTGCCAGCAGCTTAGATTATAGAGGGGCCCAAGGGTCCTACGAGCAGTACTTC

clone_size: .
v_call: TRBV29-1
d_call: .
j_call: TRBJ2-7
cdr3_aa: CSVEEANYEQYF
cdr3_nt: TGCAGCGTTGAAGAAGCCAACTACGAGCAGTACTTC

clone_size: .
v_call: TRBV20-1
d_call: TRBD1
j_call: TRBJ2-5
cdr3_aa: CSAGGTGRQETQYF
cdr3_nt: TGCAGTGCTGGGGGGACAGGGCGGCAAGAGACCCAGTACTTC

clone_size: many
v_call: TRBV11-2
d_call: TRBD2
j_call: TRBJ2-5
cdr3_aa: CASSLGSSGGETQYF
cdr3_nt: TGTGCCAGCAGCTTAGGGTCTAGCGGTGGAGAGACCCAGTACTTC

clone_size: many
v_call: TRBV7-9
d_call: .
j_call: TRBJ1-2
cdr3_aa: CASSSPDRTNYGYTF
cdr3_nt: TGTGCCAGCAGCAGCCCCGACAGGACAAACTATGGCTACACCTTC

clone_size: many
v_call: TRBV7-3
d_call: TRBD2
j_call: TRBJ2-1
cdr3_aa: CASRSSSGRYNEQFF
cdr3_nt: TGTGCCAGCAGGTCATCTAGCGGGAGATACAATGAGCAGTTCTTC

clone_size: many
v_call: TRBV25-1
d_call: TRBD1
j_call: TRBJ1-5
cdr3_aa: CASSEGQGGNQPQHF
cdr3_nt: TGTGCCAGCAGTGAAGGACAGGGTGGCAATCAGCCCCAGCATTTT

clone_size: .
v_call: TRBV19
d_call: .
j_call: TRBJ2-1
cdr3_aa: CASSIDPSPNEQFF
cdr3_nt: TGTGCCAGTAGTATAGATCCTTCTCCAAATGAGCAGTTCTTC

clone_size: .
v_call: TRBV28
d_call: TRBD1
j_call: TRBJ2-5
cdr3_aa: CASSFGTAETQYF
cdr3_nt: TGTGCCAGCAGTTTCGGGACAGCGGAGACCCAGTACTTC

clone_size: .
v_call: TRBV24-1
d_call: TRBD1
j_call: TRBJ1-1
cdr3_aa: CATSEGQGIGQAFF
cdr3_nt: TGTGCCACCAGTGAAGGACAGGGGATAGGCCAAGCTTTCTTT

clone_size: many
v_call: TRBV7-3
d_call: .
j_call: TRBJ2-5
cdr3_aa: CASSSQGGVQETQYF
cdr3_nt: TGTGCCAGCAGCTCCCAAGGGGGGGTACAAGAGACCCAGTACTTC

clone_size: many
v_call: TRBV6-5
d_call: .
j_call: TRBJ2-1
cdr3_aa: CASSYGGSAPYNEQFF
cdr3_nt: TGTGCCAGCAGTTACGGGGGCTCTGCCCCCTACAATGAGCAGTTCTTC

clone_size: many
v_call: TRBV7-9
d_call: .
j_call: TRBJ1-2
cdr3_aa: CASVDQMGPERYTF
cdr3_nt: TGTGCCAGCGTAGATCAAATGGGACCCGAACGCTACACCTTC

clone_size: .
v_call: TRBV10-3
d_call: TRBD1
j_call: TRBJ2-5
cdr3_aa: CAIRPTGYGEETQYF
cdr3_nt: TGTGCCATCAGACCGACAGGGTATGGGGAAGAGACCCAGTACTTC

clone_size: .
v_call: TRBV5-4
d_call: TRBD2
j_call: TRBJ2-2
cdr3_aa: CASSLKRSVAGVWTGELFF
cdr3_nt: TGTGCCAGCAGCTTGAAAAGGTCGGTAGCGGGAGTATGGACCGGGGAGCTGTTTTTT

clone_size: few
v_call: TRBV24-1
d_call: TRBD2
j_call: TRBJ2-1
cdr3_aa: CATSDATSGASYNEQFF
cdr3_nt: TGTGCCACCAGTGATGCGACTAGCGGGGCCTCCTACAATGAGCAGTTCTTC

clone_size: .
v_call: TRBV2
d_call: TRBD1
j_call: TRBJ2-7
cdr3_aa: CASSAGQGRYEQYF
cdr3_nt: TGTGCCAGCAGTGCGGGACAGGGCCGCTACGAGCAGTACTTC

clone_size: .
v_call: TRBV15
d_call: TRBD2
j_call: TRBJ2-3
cdr3_aa: CTTSRDSGGGAPDTQYF
cdr3_nt: TGTACCACCAGCAGAGATTCTGGCGGGGGGGCCCCAGATACGCAGTATTTT